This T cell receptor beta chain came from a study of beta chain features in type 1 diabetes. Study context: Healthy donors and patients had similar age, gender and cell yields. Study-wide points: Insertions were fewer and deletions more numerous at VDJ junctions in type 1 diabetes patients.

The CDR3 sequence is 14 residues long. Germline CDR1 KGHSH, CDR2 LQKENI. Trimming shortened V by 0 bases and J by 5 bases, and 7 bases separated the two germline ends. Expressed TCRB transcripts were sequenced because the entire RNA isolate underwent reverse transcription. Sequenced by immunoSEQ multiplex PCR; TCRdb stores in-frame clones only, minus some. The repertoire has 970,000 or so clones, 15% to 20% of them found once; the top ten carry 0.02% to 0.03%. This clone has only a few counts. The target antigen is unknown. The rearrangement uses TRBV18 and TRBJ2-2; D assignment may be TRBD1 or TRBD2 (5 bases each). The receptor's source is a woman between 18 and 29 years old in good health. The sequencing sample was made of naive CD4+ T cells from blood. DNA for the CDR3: TGTGCCAGCTCACCACCGGGGGTTACCGGGGAGCTGTTTTTT. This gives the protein CASSPPGVTGELFF.